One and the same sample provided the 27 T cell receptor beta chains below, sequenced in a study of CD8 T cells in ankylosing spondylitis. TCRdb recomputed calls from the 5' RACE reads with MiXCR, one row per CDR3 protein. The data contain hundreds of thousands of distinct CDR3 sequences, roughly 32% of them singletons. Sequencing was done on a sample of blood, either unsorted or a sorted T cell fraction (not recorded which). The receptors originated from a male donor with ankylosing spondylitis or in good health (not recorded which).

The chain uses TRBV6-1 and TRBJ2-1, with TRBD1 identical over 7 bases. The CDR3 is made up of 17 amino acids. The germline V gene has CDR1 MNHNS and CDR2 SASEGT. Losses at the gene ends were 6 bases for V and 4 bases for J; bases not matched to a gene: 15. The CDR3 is CASRRVSFDRAYNEQFF. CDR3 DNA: TGTGCCAGCAGGCGTGTGAGTTTCGACAGGGCTTACAATGAGCAGTTCTTC.

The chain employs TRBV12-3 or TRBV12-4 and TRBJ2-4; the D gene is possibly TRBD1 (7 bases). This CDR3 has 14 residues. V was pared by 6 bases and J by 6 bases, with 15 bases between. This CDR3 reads CASRKTGDSNIQYF. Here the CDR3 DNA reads TGTGCCAGCAGAAAAACAGGGGACTCAAACATTCAGTACTTC.

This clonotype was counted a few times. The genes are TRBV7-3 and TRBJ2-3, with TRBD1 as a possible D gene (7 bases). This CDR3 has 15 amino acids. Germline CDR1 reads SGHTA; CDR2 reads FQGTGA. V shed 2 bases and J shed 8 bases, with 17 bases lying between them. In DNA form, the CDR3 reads TGTGCCAGCAGCTTATTCGGGGGCGAGGGGGCTACGCAGTATTTT. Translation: CASSLFGGEGATQYF.

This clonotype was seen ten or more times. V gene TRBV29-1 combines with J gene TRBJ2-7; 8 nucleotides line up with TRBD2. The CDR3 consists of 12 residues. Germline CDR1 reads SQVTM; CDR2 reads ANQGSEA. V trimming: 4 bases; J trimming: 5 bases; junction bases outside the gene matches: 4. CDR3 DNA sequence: TGCAGCGTTGGTTCGGGGGGGAACGAGCAGTACTTC. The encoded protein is CSVGSGGNEQYF.

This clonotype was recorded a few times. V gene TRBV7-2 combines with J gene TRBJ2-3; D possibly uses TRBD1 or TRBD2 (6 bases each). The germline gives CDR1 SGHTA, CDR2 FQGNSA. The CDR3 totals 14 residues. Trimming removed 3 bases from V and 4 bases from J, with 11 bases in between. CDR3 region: CASSLGGPPDTQYF. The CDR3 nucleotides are TGTGCCAGCAGCTTGGGGGGCCCTCCAGATACGCAGTATTTT.

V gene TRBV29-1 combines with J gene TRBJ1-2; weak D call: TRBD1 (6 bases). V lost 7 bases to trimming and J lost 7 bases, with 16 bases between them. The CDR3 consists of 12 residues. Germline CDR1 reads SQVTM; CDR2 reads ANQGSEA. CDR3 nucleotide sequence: TGCAGCGGAGGACAGTTGACGGGTGGCTACACCTTC. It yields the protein CSGGQLTGGYTF.

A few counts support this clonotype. The DNA of the CDR3 is TGTGCCAGCAGGGAAACCGGGACAGCCAATGGCGCAGATACGCAGTATTTT. Amino acid sequence: CASRETGTANGADTQYF. The gene calls are TRBV11-2 and TRBJ2-3; 7 bases agree with TRBD1. The germline V gene has CDR1 SGHAT and CDR2 FQNNGV. J lost 4 bases, V lost 6 bases, and 16 bases had no gene match. This CDR3 is 17 amino acids long.

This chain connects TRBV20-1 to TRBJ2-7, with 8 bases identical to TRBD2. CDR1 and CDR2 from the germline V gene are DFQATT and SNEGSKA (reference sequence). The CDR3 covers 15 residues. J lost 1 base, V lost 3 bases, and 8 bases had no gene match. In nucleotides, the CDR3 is TGCAGTGCTAGCCCCCCTGGCGGGGGGTCCTACGAGCAGTACTTC. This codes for CSASPPGGGSYEQYF.

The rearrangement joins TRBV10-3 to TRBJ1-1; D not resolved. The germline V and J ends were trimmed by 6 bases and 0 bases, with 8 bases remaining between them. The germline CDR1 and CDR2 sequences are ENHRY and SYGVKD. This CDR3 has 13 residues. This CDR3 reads CAIRGGMNTEAFF. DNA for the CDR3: TGTGCCATCAGAGGAGGCATGAACACTGAAGCTTTCTTT.

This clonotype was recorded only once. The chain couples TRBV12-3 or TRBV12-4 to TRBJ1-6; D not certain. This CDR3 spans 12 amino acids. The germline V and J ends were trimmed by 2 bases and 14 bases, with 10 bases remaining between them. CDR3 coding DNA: TGTGCCAGCAGTTTAAGCCCGGGGACCCTCCACTTT. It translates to CASSLSPGTLHF.

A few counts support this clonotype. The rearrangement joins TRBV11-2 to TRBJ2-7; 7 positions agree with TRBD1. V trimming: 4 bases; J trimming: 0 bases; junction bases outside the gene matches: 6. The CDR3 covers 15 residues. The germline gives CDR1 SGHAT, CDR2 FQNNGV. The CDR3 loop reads CASSSLTGSSYEQYF. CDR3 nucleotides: TGTGCCAGCAGCTCCCTGACAGGGAGCTCCTACGAGCAGTACTTC.

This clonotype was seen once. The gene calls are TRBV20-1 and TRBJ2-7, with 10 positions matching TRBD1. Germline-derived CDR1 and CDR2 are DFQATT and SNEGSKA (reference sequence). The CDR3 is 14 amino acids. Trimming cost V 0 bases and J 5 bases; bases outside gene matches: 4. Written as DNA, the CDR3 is TGCAGTGCTAGAGAGGACAGGGGGAGGAACGAGCAGTACTTC. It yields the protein CSAREDRGRNEQYF.

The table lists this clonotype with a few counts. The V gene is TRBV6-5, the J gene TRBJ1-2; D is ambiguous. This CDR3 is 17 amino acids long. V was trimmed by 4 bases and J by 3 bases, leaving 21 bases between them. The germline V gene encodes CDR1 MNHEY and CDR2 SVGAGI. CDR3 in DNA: TGTGCCAGCAGTTCAAACGCCGGAGGAGGTGGGGACTATGGCTACACCTTC. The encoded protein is CASSSNAGGGGDYGYTF.

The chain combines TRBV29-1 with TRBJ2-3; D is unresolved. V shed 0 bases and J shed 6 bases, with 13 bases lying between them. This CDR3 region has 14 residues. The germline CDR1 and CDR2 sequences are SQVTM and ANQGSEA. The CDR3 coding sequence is TGCAGCGTTGAAGAGGGATATCGCCCGGATACGCAGTATTTT. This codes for CSVEEGYRPDTQYF.

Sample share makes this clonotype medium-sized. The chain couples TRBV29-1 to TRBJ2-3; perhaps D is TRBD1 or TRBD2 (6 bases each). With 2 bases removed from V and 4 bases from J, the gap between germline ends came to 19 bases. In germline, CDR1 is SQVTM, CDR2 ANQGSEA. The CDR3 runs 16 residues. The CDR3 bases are TGCAGCGTTGAACGGGGGTACGGGGGCGGGGCAGATACGCAGTATTTT. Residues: CSVERGYGGGADTQYF.

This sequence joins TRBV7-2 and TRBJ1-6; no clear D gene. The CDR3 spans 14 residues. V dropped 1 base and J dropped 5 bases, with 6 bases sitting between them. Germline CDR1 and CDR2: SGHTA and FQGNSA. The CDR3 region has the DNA TGTGCCAGCAGCTTAGGCATTGATAATTCACCCCTCCACTTT. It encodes CASSLGIDNSPLHF.

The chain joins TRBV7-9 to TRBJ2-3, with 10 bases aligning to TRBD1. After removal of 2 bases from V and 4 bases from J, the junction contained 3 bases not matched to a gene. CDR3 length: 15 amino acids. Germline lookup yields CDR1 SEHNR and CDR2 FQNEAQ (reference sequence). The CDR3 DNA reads TGTGCCAGCAGCTTACCGGGGACAGGGGCAGATACGCAGTATTTT. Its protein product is CASSLPGTGADTQYF.

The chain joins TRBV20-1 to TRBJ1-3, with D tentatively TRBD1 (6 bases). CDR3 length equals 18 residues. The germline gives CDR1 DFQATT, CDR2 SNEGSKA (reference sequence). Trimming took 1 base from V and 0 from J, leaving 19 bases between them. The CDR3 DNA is TGCAGTGCTAGAGTAGGTACAGGGACTACCTACTCTGGAAACACCATATATTTT. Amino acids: CSARVGTGTTYSGNTIYF.

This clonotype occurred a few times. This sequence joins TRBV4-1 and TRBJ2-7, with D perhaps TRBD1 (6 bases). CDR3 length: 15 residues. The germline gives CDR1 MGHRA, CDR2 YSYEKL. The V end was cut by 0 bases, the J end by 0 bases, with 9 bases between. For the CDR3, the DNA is TGCGCCAGCAGCCAAGATCAGGGGAGCTCCTACGAGCAGTACTTC. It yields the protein CASSQDQGSSYEQYF.

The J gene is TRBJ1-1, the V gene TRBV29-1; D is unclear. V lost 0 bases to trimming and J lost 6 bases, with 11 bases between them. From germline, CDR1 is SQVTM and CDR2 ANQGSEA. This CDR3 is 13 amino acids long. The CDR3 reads CSVEEAGRPEAFF. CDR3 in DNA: TGCAGCGTTGAAGAAGCCGGGAGGCCTGAAGCTTTCTTT.

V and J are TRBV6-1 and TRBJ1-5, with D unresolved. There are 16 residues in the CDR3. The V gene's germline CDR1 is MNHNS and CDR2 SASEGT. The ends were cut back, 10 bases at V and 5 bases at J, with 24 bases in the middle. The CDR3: CATANGGRGWDQPQHF. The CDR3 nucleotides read TGTGCCACCGCTAACGGCGGCCGGGGTTGGGATCAGCCCCAGCATTTT.

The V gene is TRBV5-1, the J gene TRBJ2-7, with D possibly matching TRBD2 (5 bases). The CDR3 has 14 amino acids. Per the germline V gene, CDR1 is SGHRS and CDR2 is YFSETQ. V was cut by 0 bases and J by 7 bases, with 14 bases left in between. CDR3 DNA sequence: TGCGCCAGCAGCTTGGCGGGGTACCCTCAGGAGCAGTACTTC. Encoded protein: CASSLAGYPQEQYF.

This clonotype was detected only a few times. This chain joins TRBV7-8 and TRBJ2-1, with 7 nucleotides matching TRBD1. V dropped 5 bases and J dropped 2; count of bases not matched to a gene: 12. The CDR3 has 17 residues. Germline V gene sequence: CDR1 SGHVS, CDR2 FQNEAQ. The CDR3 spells CASSVPATGLTYNEQFF. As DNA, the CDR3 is TGTGCCAGCAGCGTACCCGCGACAGGGCTAACCTACAATGAGCAGTTCTTC.

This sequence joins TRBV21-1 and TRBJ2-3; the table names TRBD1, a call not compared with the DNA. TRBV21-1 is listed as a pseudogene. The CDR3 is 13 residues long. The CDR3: CASSKVWGDTQYF. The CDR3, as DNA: TGTGCCAGCAGCAAAGTTTGGGGGGATACGCAGTATTTT.

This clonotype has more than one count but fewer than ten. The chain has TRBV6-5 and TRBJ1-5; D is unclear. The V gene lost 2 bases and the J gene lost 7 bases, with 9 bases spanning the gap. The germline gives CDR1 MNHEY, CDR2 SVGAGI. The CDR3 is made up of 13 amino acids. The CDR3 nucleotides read TGTGCCAGCAGTTACGGGCTTTACCAGCCCCAGCATTTT. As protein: CASSYGLYQPQHF.

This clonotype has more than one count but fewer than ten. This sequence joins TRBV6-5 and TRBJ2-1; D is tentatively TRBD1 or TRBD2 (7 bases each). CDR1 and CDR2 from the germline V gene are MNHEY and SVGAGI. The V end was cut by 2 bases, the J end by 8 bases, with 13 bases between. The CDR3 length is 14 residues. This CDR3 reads CASSYGQGGYEQFF. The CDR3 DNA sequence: TGTGCCAGCAGTTACGGGCAGGGGGGGTATGAGCAGTTCTTC.

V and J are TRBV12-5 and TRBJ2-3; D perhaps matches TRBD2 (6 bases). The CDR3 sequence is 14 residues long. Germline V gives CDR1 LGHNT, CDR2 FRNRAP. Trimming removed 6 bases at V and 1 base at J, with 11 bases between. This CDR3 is CASGRGLGTDTQYF. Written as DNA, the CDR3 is TGTGCTAGTGGCCGGGGACTCGGCACAGATACGCAGTATTTT.